This TCR beta chain was obtained from a study of blood T cell repertoires in COVID-19 (dated by TCRdb to about 2020). Regarding the study in general: Collaborator samples came from the United States, Italy and Spain and covered acute and convalescent phases of COVID-19. The prospective study material was composed of cDNA or gDNA derived from T cells, B-cell-depleted T cells, or PBMCs. The dataset comprised deeply sampled blood TCRbeta repertoires from subjects exposed to, actively infected with, or recovered from COVID-19. The repertoires were released in a freely available public database intended as a resource for research on the immune response to SARS-CoV-2. The samples were drawn from the first 160 participants of the ongoing ImmuneRACE study and from 1,254 subjects provided by 6 global collaborators. Nearly every sample came with metadata listing a de-identified subject ID, COVID-19 status, age in years and sex. Where available, HLA class I and class II types were obtained from metadata supplied by the sample provider rather than from assay-based typing. The full study reports these points: How much clinical and demographic metadata was included differed by source and by participant, and the metadata was provided uncurated.

Enrolling through a virtual design, the prospective study's participants ranged in age from roughly 18 to 95 years and lived across roughly 24 United States geographic areas. To assign participants to cohorts, the prospective study relied on clinical history that participants themselves reported in a screening survey and a study questionnaire. Recovered participants in ImmuneRACE Cohort 3 were defined as having two consecutive negative NP/OP PCR tests, clearance from a healthcare professional, or resolution of symptoms. Mobile phlebotomists in the prospective study collected whole blood, serum and a nasopharyngeal or oropharyngeal swab from every participant. Additional blood draws and questionnaires over an approximately 2-month period could optionally be provided by prospective study participants. Before DNA extraction, blood samples from the prospective study were shipped at room temperature or frozen.

Regarding this clone: What this receptor recognizes is not known. Per-base quality was not reported, and no clone a single base away is much larger than it.

TCRbeta CDR3 regions were amplified from genomic DNA using the immunoSEQ Assay, a bias-controlled multiplex PCR. The authors' pipeline ran thus. Nucleated cell counts per sample were estimated from amplification of reference gene primers within the assay. To quantify the absolute abundance of each unique TCRbeta CDR3 rearrangement, sequence reads were collapsed and filtered. Productive Simpson clonality was computed per sample as the square root of Simpson's diversity index over productive rearrangements. TCRdb limited this immuneACCESS table to in-frame rearrangements with V and J called. A share of clones is missing; checked studies link under half to unresolved V genes, and the rest is unexplained. The DNA was the basis for D and trimming; V, J and clone size are from that table. This sample comprises a few hundred thousand clones, 85% of them detected only once. The top ten constitute approximately 18% of the sample.

Cut back by 5 bases and 5 bases, the V and J ends lie 9 bases apart. The CDR3 goes from the cysteine to the phenylalanine over 12 residues. The entry retains the CDR3 DNA only, 36 bases that are in frame from base 1. CDR1 and CDR2 are read off the germline V gene as MNHEY and SVGEGT. Source material: PBMCs or T cells enriched from blood (not recorded which). The rearrangement combines TRBV6-2 or TRBV6-3 with TRBJ1-2; 6 matching bases give a weak D call of TRBD1. The source of this sequence is a man aged 35-49 years who had recovered from COVID-19. At the DNA level, the sequence is TGTGCCAGCAGTCTACAGGGTTATGGCTACACCTTC. This is translated as CASSLQGYGYTF.